These 16 T cell receptor beta chains share one sample of origin, sequenced in a study of radiation and T cells in renal cell carcinoma. Stated time point: baseline pretreatment blood. Treatment here: 15 Gy SBRT to primary tumor, nephrectomy 4 weeks later. The protocol was immunoSEQ multiplex PCR, while the TCRdb copy is restricted to in-frame clones and leaves out a portion. The sample records 140,000 to 150,000 clones, about 87% being singletons. The material sequenced was blood, taken from a patient whose treatment included radiotherapy and nephrectomy. These receptors came from a woman between 65 and 79 years old with renal cell carcinoma.

The chain combines TRBV6-6 with TRBJ2-7, with D unclear. This CDR3 region has 11 residues. Germline V gene data show CDR1 as MNHNY and CDR2 as SVGAGI (reference sequence). The germline V and J ends were trimmed by 8 bases and 2 bases, with 7 bases remaining between them. DNA for the CDR3: TGTGCCAGCTCCGGTGCCTACGAGCAGTACTTC. Translating it yields CASSGAYEQYF.

This chain links TRBV10-3 with TRBJ2-1, with 9 bases that match TRBD1. CDR3 length equals 15 residues. After removal of 6 bases from V and 7 bases from J, the junction contained 10 bases not matched to a gene. Germline values: CDR1 ENHRY, CDR2 SYGVKD. DNA of the CDR3: TGTGCCATCAGCGCGGGACAGGGACGGGGAAATGAGCAGTTCTTC. This sequence encodes CAISAGQGRGNEQFF.

This chain links TRBV30 with TRBJ2-5; D not certain. Germline values: CDR1 GTSNPN, CDR2 SVGIG (reference sequence). Trimming shortened V by 2 bases and J by 1 base, and 5 bases separated the two germline ends. This CDR3 comprises 12 residues. CDR3 nucleotide sequence: TGTGCCTGGAGTTCTAGCCAAGAGACCCAGTACTTC. Its translation is CAWSSSQETQYF.

The gene calls are TRBV28 and TRBJ2-3, with no clear D. V lost 1 base to trimming and J lost 2 bases, with 10 bases between them. This CDR3 spans 15 amino acids. The germline V gene has CDR1 MDHEN and CDR2 SYDVKM. The CDR3 DNA sequence: TGTGCCAGCAGTTTATCCCTTGGAGTCACAGATACGCAGTATTTT. Its protein is CASSLSLGVTDTQYF.

The chain links TRBV29-1 to TRBJ1-1; D perhaps matches TRBD1 (5 bases). There are 13 residues in the CDR3. CDR1 and CDR2 (germline): SQVTM, ANQGSEA. The ends were cut back, 5 bases at V and 2 bases at J, with 12 bases in the middle. CDR3 region: CSVSRGSNTEAFF. The CDR3 nucleotides are TGCAGCGTTTCTCGGGGGTCAAACACTGAAGCTTTCTTT.

The genes are TRBV5-4 and TRBJ2-7, with D perhaps given as TRBD1 or TRBD2 (6 bases each). This CDR3 has 14 amino acids. CDR1 and CDR2 (germline): SGHNT, YYREEE (reference sequence). V lost 3 bases to trimming and J lost 5 bases, with 15 bases between them. The CDR3 DNA is TGTGCCAGCAGCTGGGGGGCGTCCGGGGACGAGCAGTACTTC. Translated: CASSWGASGDEQYF. Filled out from reference TRBV5-4 and TRBJ2-7, the complete variable domain reads ETGVTQSPTHLIKTRGQQVTLRCSSQSGHNTVSWYQQALGQGPQFIFQYYREEENGRGNFPPRFSGLQFPNYSSELNVNALELDDSALYLCASSWGASGDEQYFGPGTRLTVT.

This clone was counted once. The genes are TRBV7-2 and TRBJ2-1; 10 bases line up with TRBD1. The CDR3 is 15 residues long. CDR1 SGHTA and CDR2 FQGNSA come from the germline V gene. The ends lost 5 bases at V and 4 bases at J; junction bases unmatched: 5. CDR3 protein: CASSPRDRGYNEQFF. The DNA for the CDR3 is TGTGCCAGCAGCCCCCGGGACAGGGGATACAATGAGCAGTTCTTC.

CDR3 nucleotides: TGTGCCAACTCGCTAATTCAGTACTTC. Its translation is CANSLIQYF. This chain uses TRBV7-2 with TRBJ2-4; D not resolved. This CDR3 region has 9 residues. V was trimmed by 10 bases and J by 10 bases, leaving 8 bases between them. CDR1 SGHTA and CDR2 FQGNSA come from the germline V gene.

This rearrangement joins TRBV27 to TRBJ2-5; 8 positions agree with TRBD1. The J call may be mistaken, given a closer DNA end match to TRBJ2-7. The CDR3 is made up of 14 amino acids. Germline-derived CDR1 and CDR2 are MNHEY and SMNVEV (reference sequence). Here the CDR3 reads CASSLQGANYEQYF. The CDR3 DNA is TGTGCCAGCAGTTTGCAGGGGGCGAACTACGAGCAGTACTTC.

V and J are TRBV30 and TRBJ2-1; 8 nucleotides agree with TRBD2. V shed 7 bases and J 4 bases; nucleotides not matched to a gene: 3. CDR1 is GTSNPN and CDR2 is SVGIG in the germline V gene (reference sequence). The CDR3 is 12 amino acids. For the CDR3, the DNA is TGTGCCTCCTCTAGCGGGTACAATGAGCAGTTCTTC. This codes for CASSSGYNEQFF.

In its sample, this clone was seen once. The chain is built from TRBV30 and TRBJ1-6; D perhaps matches TRBD1 (5 bases). Germline-derived CDR1 and CDR2 are GTSNPN and SVGIG (reference sequence). The V gene lost 1 base and the J gene lost 7 bases, with 14 bases spanning the gap. This CDR3 is built from 15 residues. The CDR3 is CAWSARGGWNSPLHF. The CDR3 coding sequence is TGTGCCTGGAGTGCCCGGGGGGGGTGGAATTCACCCCTCCACTTT.

The gene calls are TRBV5-1 and TRBJ2-1, with unresolved D. Trimming left V 0 bases short and J 6 bases short, with 16 bases between. CDR3 size: 16 residues. Germline values: CDR1 SGHRS, CDR2 YFSETQ. The CDR3 loop is CASSLERTHPGNEQFF. The CDR3 bases are TGCGCCAGCAGCTTGGAGAGGACCCATCCTGGCAATGAGCAGTTCTTC.

V and J are TRBV6-5 and TRBJ2-7; TRBD1 agrees at 12 bases. The CDR3 length is 15 residues. V lost 2 bases and J lost 6; bases outside the gene matches: 5. The germline V gene encodes CDR1 MNHEY and CDR2 SVGAGI. The CDR3 sequence: CASSYGGQGALEQYF. The CDR3 DNA follows: TGTGCCAGCAGTTACGGGGGACAGGGGGCTCTCGAGCAGTACTTC.

This clone has only a few counts. V and J are TRBV19 and TRBJ1-1; no clear D gene. CDR3 length: 15 residues. Trimming stripped 2 bases from V and 1 base from J, with 11 bases between. CDR1 LNHDA and CDR2 SQIVND come from the germline V gene (reference sequence). CDR3 nucleotides: TGTGCCAGTAGTATAAGGGTCCCACCGAACACTGAAGCTTTCTTT. Translated: CASSIRVPPNTEAFF.

This clone occurred once. The chain couples TRBV7-2 to TRBJ1-1, with TRBD1 matching 8 bases. This CDR3 contains 15 residues. The V segment lost 0 bases and the J segment 4 bases; nucleotides outside the gene matches: 4. Per germline, CDR1 SGHTA and CDR2 FQGNSA. In DNA form, the CDR3 reads TGTGCCAGCAGCTTAGCGGACAGGGAGATCACTGAAGCTTTCTTT. Its translation is CASSLADREITEAFF.

The chain carries TRBV5-6 and TRBJ1-1; 9 bases line up with TRBD1. V was pared by 4 bases and J by 4 bases, with 8 bases of the junction left unmatched. Germline V gives CDR1 SGHDT, CDR2 YYEEEE. The CDR3 is 15 residues long. This CDR3 is CASSARQGVGTEAFF. The DNA of the CDR3 is TGTGCCAGCAGCGCCCGACAGGGGGTTGGCACTGAAGCTTTCTTT. Full variable domain (rest looked up from reference TRBV5-6 and TRBJ1-1): DAGVTQSPTHLIKTRGQQVTLRCSPKSGHDTVSWYQQALGQGPQFIFQYYEEEERQRGNFPDRFSGHQFPNYSSELNVNALLLGDSALYLCASSARQGVGTEAFFGQGTRLTVV.